What follows are 28 T cell receptor beta chains derived from one specimen sequenced in a study of blood T cell repertoires in COVID-19. Clones were read by immunoSEQ multiplex PCR, and TCRdb kept only the in-frame ones, dropping some. The sample comprises under 200,000 clones, roughly 84% of which are singletons, and roughly 9.2% rests with the top ten. Specimen: peripheral blood. These receptors all come from a woman older than 75 with active or convalescent COVID-19.

The chain is built from TRBV24-1 and TRBJ1-5; 7 bases are a match to TRBD1. V was clipped by 1 base and J by 7 bases; unmatched bases: 6. CDR3 length equals 15 residues. Germline assignment: CDR1 KGHDR and CDR2 SFDVKD. The CDR3: CATSDLGQAIQPQHF. CDR3 coding DNA: TGTGCCACCAGTGATTTAGGACAGGCGATCCAGCCCCAGCATTTT.

The chain is built from TRBV5-6 and TRBJ2-7; maybe TRBD1 (6 bases). CDR3 length: 15 residues. Germline V gene data show CDR1 as SGHDT and CDR2 as YYEEEE. Trimming stripped 1 base from V and 3 bases from J, with 14 bases between. Here the CDR3 reads CASSLTGMSLYEQYF. The CDR3 coding sequence is TGTGCCAGCAGCTTGACAGGGATGTCACTCTACGAGCAGTACTTC.

This chain uses TRBV19 with TRBJ1-5; D is possibly TRBD1 (6 bases). Germline-derived CDR1 and CDR2 are LNHDA and SQIVND (reference sequence). The CDR3 totals 13 residues. Trimming removed 8 bases from V and 3 bases from J, with 11 bases in between. The CDR3 loop reads CASGGAANQPQHF. The CDR3 coding sequence is TGTGCCAGTGGGGGGGCTGCCAATCAGCCCCAGCATTTT.

The chain joins TRBV7-2 to TRBJ1-1; the D gene is possibly TRBD1 (6 bases). This CDR3 has 13 amino acids. Germline lookup yields CDR1 SGHTA and CDR2 FQGNSA. Trimming pared 5 bases from V and 1 base from J, leaving 8 bases between. The CDR3: CASSVDRNTEAFF. The CDR3 DNA follows: TGTGCCAGCAGCGTGGACAGGAACACTGAAGCTTTCTTT.

The chain uses TRBV30 and TRBJ1-3, with 8 positions matching TRBD1. The CDR3 is 14 amino acids. With V trimmed by 5 bases and J by 0 bases, 3 bases remained unmatched. Germline V gene sequence: CDR1 GTSNPN, CDR2 SVGIG (reference sequence). CDR3 region: CAWGTGDSGNTIYF. The DNA for the CDR3 is TGTGCCTGGGGGACAGGAGACTCTGGAAACACCATATATTTT. The variable domain in full, with the rest retrieved from reference TRBV30 and TRBJ1-3, is SQTIHQWPATLVQPVGSPLSLECTVEGTSNPNLYWYRQAAGRGLQLLFYSVGIGQISSEVPQNLSASRPQDRQFILSSKKLLLSDSGFYLCAWGTGDSGNTIYFGEGSWLTVV.

The rearrangement links TRBV7-3 to TRBJ2-2; 8 positions match TRBD1. Germline V gene data show CDR1 as SGHTA and CDR2 as FQGTGA. V was pared by 5 bases and J by 1 base, with 12 bases of the junction left unmatched. The CDR3 consists of 18 residues. This CDR3 reads CASSPTPTGTGNTGELFF. Here the CDR3 DNA reads TGTGCCAGCAGCCCTACTCCTACCGGGACAGGGAACACCGGGGAGCTGTTTTTT.

The chain combines TRBV10-3 with TRBJ2-1; 9 positions match TRBD1. This CDR3 has 17 residues. V shed 3 bases and J 7 bases; nucleotides not matched to a gene: 13. Germline assignment: CDR1 ENHRY and CDR2 SYGVKD. CDR3: CAISESPTGGRRNEQFF. The DNA of the CDR3 is TGTGCCATCAGTGAATCCCCGACAGGGGGACGTAGAAATGAGCAGTTCTTC.

This chain joins TRBV9 and TRBJ1-5, with TRBD1 identical over 9 bases. Germline V gene lookup returns CDR1 SGDLS and CDR2 YYNGEE. This CDR3 has 14 amino acids. V dropped 0 bases and J dropped 5; count of bases not matched to a gene: 0. The CDR3 region has the DNA TGTGCCAGCAGCGTAGGACAGGGGGATCAGCCCCAGCATTTT. This sequence encodes CASSVGQGDQPQHF.

This chain links TRBV3-1 (or the pseudogene TRBV3-2) with TRBJ2-3, with TRBD1 identical over 8 bases. Losses at the gene ends were 3 bases for V and 6 bases for J; bases not matched to a gene: 11. CDR1 LGHDT and CDR2 YNNKEL come from the germline V gene (reference sequence). The CDR3 is made up of 16 amino acids. The CDR3 DNA reads TGTGCCAGCAGCCATATCCGGGACAGGTCCTGGGATACGCAGTATTTT. Amino acid sequence: CASSHIRDRSWDTQYF.

The gene calls are TRBV5-6 and TRBJ2-3; 7 bases are a match to TRBD2. The length of the CDR3 is 16 residues. Trimming cost V 3 bases and J 4 bases; bases outside gene matches: 11. Looked up from germline, CDR1 is SGHDT and CDR2 is YYEEEE. Written as DNA, the CDR3 is TGTGCCAGCAGCTCTCTAGCGGTCCCCACAGCAGATACGCAGTATTTT. It is translated as CASSSLAVPTADTQYF.

The chain couples TRBV5-5 to TRBJ2-6; 8 positions match TRBD1. From germline, CDR1 is SGHKS and CDR2 YYEKEE (reference sequence). The CDR3 totals 17 residues. V trimming: 4 bases; J trimming: 3 bases; junction bases outside the gene matches: 9. CDR3 bases: TGTGCCAGCAGCCGTTCAGGGGGCTGGGATGGGGCCAACGTCCTGACTTTC. Protein product: CASSRSGGWDGANVLTF.

The V and J genes are TRBV2 and TRBJ2-1; tentatively, D is TRBD1 (6 bases). V was pared by 7 bases and J by 0 bases, with 10 bases between. The CDR3 runs to 14 residues. The germline gives CDR1 SNHLY, CDR2 FYNNEI. The CDR3 is CASTDRSSYNEQFF. The CDR3 DNA reads TGTGCCAGCACCGACAGGAGCTCCTACAATGAGCAGTTCTTC.

The chain combines TRBV25-1 with TRBJ1-1; D perhaps matches TRBD1 (5 bases). The CDR3 has 15 residues. CDR1 MGHDK and CDR2 SYGVNS come from the germline V gene. The V end was cut by 2 bases, the J end by 0 bases, with 10 bases between. The CDR3: CASSEATQVNTEAFF. The DNA for the CDR3 is TGTGCCAGCAGTGAAGCCACACAGGTGAACACTGAAGCTTTCTTT.

The gene calls are TRBV10-3 and TRBJ1-1, with 7 bases lining up with TRBD1. The trim removed 7 bases at V and 2 bases at J, leaving 10 bases unmatched. The CDR3 consists of 15 residues. Germline V CDR1 and CDR2: ENHRY, SYGVKD. The DNA of the CDR3 is TGTGCCATCAAAGAGGACTGGACAGGAAACACTGAAGCTTTCTTT. This sequence encodes CAIKEDWTGNTEAFF.

V is TRBV5-6 and J is TRBJ2-7; 7 bases agree with TRBD1. CDR3 length: 16 amino acids. The J segment lost 4 bases and the V segment lost 4 bases, leaving 14 bases of the junction unmatched. CDR1 is SGHDT, CDR2 YYEEEE, per germline. The CDR3 nucleotides are TGTGCCAGCAGCCCTGTAGGGGGCAGAGCCTTTTACGAGCAGTACTTC. Its translation: CASSPVGGRAFYEQYF.

The chain joins TRBV5-1 to TRBJ1-1, with D perhaps matching TRBD1 (6 bases). The CDR3 extends over 17 amino acids. The germline CDR1 and CDR2 sequences are SGHRS and YFSETQ. Trimming took off 2 bases at V and 1 base at J, with 18 bases between the two ends. As DNA, the CDR3 is TGCGCCAGCAGCTTTGTAGATTTGGGGGGGCCGAACACTGAAGCTTTCTTT. It translates to CASSFVDLGGPNTEAFF.

There are a few counts of this clone. This sequence joins TRBV9 and TRBJ1-5; 9 bases are a match to TRBD1. The CDR3 spans 15 residues. Germline assignment: CDR1 SGDLS and CDR2 YYNGEE. V shed 3 bases, J shed 7 bases, and the junction held 8 bases outside the gene matches. This CDR3 is CASSGPGTGNQPQHF. The DNA for the CDR3 is TGTGCCAGCAGCGGACCCGGGACAGGGAACCAGCCCCAGCATTTT. The full variable domain, its missing parts supplied by reference TRBV9 and TRBJ1-5, is DSGVTQTPKHLITATGQRVTLRCSPRSGDLSVYWYQQSLDQGLQFLIQYYNGEERAKGNILERFSAQQFPDLHSELNLSSLELGDSALYFCASSGPGTGNQPQHFGDGTRLSIL.

This clone was seen a single time. The chain links TRBV7-2 to TRBJ2-1; TRBD2 matches 7 bases. CDR1 and CDR2 from the germline V gene are SGHTA and FQGNSA. V gave up 7 bases and J gave up 9 bases; unmatched junction bases: 9. This CDR3 has 13 amino acids. CDR3 nucleotides: TGTGCCAGCACCCCCTGGGGGGGGAGTGAGCAGTTCTTC. Encoded protein: CASTPWGGSEQFF.

The chain is built from TRBV5-5 and TRBJ1-6; 8 nucleotides align to TRBD1. The J segment lost 11 bases and the V segment lost 4 bases, leaving 8 bases of the junction unmatched. The CDR3 is 14 residues long. Germline V gives CDR1 SGHKS, CDR2 YYEKEE (reference sequence). CDR3 loop: CASSKGQDPTPLHF. As DNA, the CDR3 is TGTGCCAGCAGCAAGGGACAGGATCCAACACCCCTCCACTTT.

The genes are TRBV7-8 and TRBJ1-3; 9 bases line up with TRBD1. The CDR3 spans 17 residues. Germline V CDR1 and CDR2: SGHVS, FQNEAQ. Trimming removed 5 bases from V and 0 bases from J; junction bases left unmatched: 8. The CDR3 DNA reads TGTGCCAGCAGCCCAGGACAGGGGTCCTACTCTGGAAACACCATATATTTT. Its protein product is CASSPGQGSYSGNTIYF. Full variable domain (rest looked up from reference TRBV7-8 and TRBJ1-3): GAGVSQSPRYKVAKRGQDVALRCDPISGHVSLFWYQQALGQGPEFLTYFQNEAQLDKSGLPSDRFFAERPEGSVSTLKIQRTQQEDSAVYLCASSPGQGSYSGNTIYFGEGSWLTVV.

This CDR3 reads CASSGVRQGTGNTIYF. The CDR3, as DNA: TGTGCCAGCAGTGGGGTTCGACAGGGAACTGGAAACACCATATATTTT. The chain couples TRBV25-1 to TRBJ1-3, with TRBD1 matching over 7 bases. With V trimmed by 4 bases and J by 2 bases, 8 bases remained unmatched. CDR1 and CDR2 (germline): MGHDK, SYGVNS. The CDR3 totals 16 residues.

V and J are TRBV7-2 and TRBJ2-4; weak D call: TRBD1 (6 bases). Between the trimmed V and J ends, which lost 5 bases and 7 bases, there was a span of 9 bases. CDR3 length equals 12 residues. Germline V lookup: CDR1 SGHTA, CDR2 FQGNSA. The CDR3 sequence is CASSRQDNIQYF. CDR3 nucleotides: TGTGCCAGCAGCCGACAGGATAACATTCAGTACTTC.

This sequence joins TRBV5-1 and TRBJ2-7; TRBD1 aligns across 7 bases. J gave up 5 bases and V 5 bases, and 7 bases lay outside the gene matches. Germline V gene lookup returns CDR1 SGHRS and CDR2 YFSETQ. The CDR3 extends over 13 amino acids. CDR3 in amino acids: CASRGTDPHEQYF. The DNA for the CDR3 is TGCGCCAGCAGGGGGACAGACCCCCACGAGCAGTACTTC.

V is TRBV2 and J is TRBJ2-2, with D possibly being TRBD1 (6 bases). CDR1 and CDR2 (germline): SNHLY, FYNNEI. CDR3 length: 14 amino acids. Trimming removed 6 bases from V and 7 bases from J, with 15 bases in between. DNA for the CDR3: TGTGCCAGCAGGGCACTGACAGGAATCGGGGAGCTGTTTTTT. Encoded protein: CASRALTGIGELFF.

The chain recombines TRBV5-5 with TRBJ1-3, with D unclear. There are 14 residues in the CDR3. The V gene's germline CDR1 is SGHKS and CDR2 YYEKEE (reference sequence). Deletions cut 4 bases from V and 2 bases from J, with 10 bases between. In nucleotides, the CDR3 is TGTGCCAGCAGCCAATCGACACCTGGAAACACCATATATTTT. This codes for CASSQSTPGNTIYF. The whole variable domain, remainder taken from reference TRBV5-5 and TRBJ1-3, is DAGVTQSPTHLIKTRGQQVTLRCSPISGHKSVSWYQQVLGQGPQFIFQYYEKEERGRGNFPDRFSARQFPNYSSELNVNALLLGDSALYLCASSQSTPGNTIYFGEGSWLTVV.

This chain connects TRBV5-4 to TRBJ1-2; TRBD1 is a possible D gene (6 bases). V lost 4 bases, J lost 4 bases, and 20 bases lay in between. This CDR3 comprises 16 residues. Germline assignment: CDR1 SGHNT and CDR2 YYREEE (reference sequence). CDR3 in amino acids: CASSRGSGTNVYGYTF. The CDR3 region has the DNA TGTGCCAGCAGCAGGGGGTCCGGGACCAACGTCTATGGCTACACCTTC.

This chain connects TRBV6-4 to TRBJ1-4; no clear D gene. CDR1 and CDR2 from the germline V gene are MRHNA and SNTAGT. The CDR3 consists of 14 residues. The V gene lost 6 bases and the J gene lost 0 bases, with 8 bases spanning the gap. The DNA of the CDR3 is TGTGCCAGCAGCCCCAGTGCAACTAATGAAAAACTGTTTTTT. The encoded protein is CASSPSATNEKLFF.

This chain connects TRBV6-5 to TRBJ2-7; 10 positions agree with TRBD1. There are 15 residues in the CDR3. Germline V CDR1 and CDR2: MNHEY, SVGAGI. The V and J ends lost 2 bases and 3 bases, in that order; junction bases with no gene match: 4. CDR3 sequence: CASSYDGTGVYEQYF. CDR3 in DNA: TGTGCCAGCAGTTACGATGGGACAGGGGTCTACGAGCAGTACTTC.